These 31 T cell receptor beta chains came from one sample sequenced in a study of shared clonotypes between healthy human individuals. Sequenced by immunoSEQ multiplex PCR; TCRdb stores in-frame clones only, minus some. The table includes about 1.1 million clones, 70% to 80% detected once. Sample: memory CD4+ T cells from PBMCs. Subset indicated: CD45RA-negative fraction. These receptors originate from a young man in good health. Some clones in this sample may be carry-over from other donors' samples.

To note about this clone: A much larger clonotype is one base distant, so this may be a read error. The chain has TRBV5-8 and TRBJ2-1; the D call may be TRBD1 or TRBD2 (5 bases each). Germline loops: CDR1 SGHTS, CDR2 YDEGEE. The CDR3 totals 15 residues. V was cut by 6 bases and J by 8 bases, with 21 bases left in between. The CDR3 reads CASNDGRQWSDEQFF. CDR3 nucleotides: TGTGCCAGCAATGATGGGAGACAGTGGAGCGATGAGCAGTTCTTC.

The chain recombines TRBV7-2 with TRBJ2-1; 8 bases agree with TRBD1. The V gene's germline CDR1 is SGHTA and CDR2 FQGNSA. This CDR3 spans 15 amino acids. V was pared by 0 bases and J by 8 bases, with 6 bases of the junction left unmatched. The CDR3 reads CASSLAGAGGDEQFF. CDR3 nucleotide sequence: TGTGCCAGCAGCTTAGCGGGGGCAGGGGGCGATGAGCAGTTCTTC.

The chain couples TRBV28 to TRBJ2-1; TRBD1 agrees at 7 bases. J lost 12 bases, V lost 6 bases, and 8 bases had no gene match. This CDR3 comprises 12 residues. From germline, CDR1 is MDHEN and CDR2 SYDVKM. CDR3 residues: CASRVPGGRQFF. The CDR3 DNA is TGTGCCAGCAGGGTCCCAGGGGGTAGGCAGTTCTTC. Full variable domain (remainder filled in from reference TRBV28 and TRBJ2-1): DVKVTQSSRYLVKRTGEKVFLECVQDMDHENMFWYRQDPGLGLRLIYFSYDVKMKEKGDIPEGYSVSREKKERFSLILESASTNQTSMYLCASRVPGGRQFFGPGTRLTVL.

This chain connects TRBV29-1 to TRBJ1-4, with D maybe TRBD1 (6 bases). The length of the CDR3 is 14 residues. Germline V CDR1 and CDR2: SQVTM, ANQGSEA. V gave up 7 bases and J gave up 6 bases, with 18 bases separating them. In nucleotides, the CDR3 is TGCAGCGCCCTACAGGGAGGGGCCCATGAAAAACTGTTTTTT. This codes for CSALQGGAHEKLFF.

This sequence joins TRBV28 and TRBJ1-5; 7 bases align to TRBD1. V lost 3 bases to trimming and J lost 6 bases; unmatched junction nucleotides: 5. CDR3 length equals 14 residues. CDR1 MDHEN and CDR2 SYDVKM come from the germline V gene. The CDR3 nucleotides are TGTGCCAGCAGTTTTGGACAGGCAGTTCAGCCCCAGCATTTT. It is translated as CASSFGQAVQPQHF.

The rearrangement uses TRBV11-3 and TRBJ2-7; 10 nucleotides match TRBD2. This CDR3 contains 14 residues. V trimming: 5 bases; J trimming: 5 bases; junction bases outside the gene matches: 6. Looked up from germline, CDR1 is SGHNT and CDR2 is YENEEA. CDR3 sequence: CASSPRTSGNEQYF. CDR3 sequence (DNA): TGTGCCAGCAGCCCTCGGACTAGCGGAAACGAGCAGTACTTC.

This clone was seen only a few times. The sample holds other DNA sequences that translate to the same CDR3. The chain links TRBV2 to TRBJ1-5; no clear D gene. This CDR3 comprises 13 residues. Trimming shortened V by 3 bases and J by 6 bases, and 9 bases separated the two germline ends. Germline CDR1 SNHLY, CDR2 FYNNEI. CDR3 in amino acids: CASSDEGIQPQHF. The DNA for the CDR3 is TGTGCCAGCAGTGACGAGGGAATTCAGCCCCAGCATTTT.

This clone was detected ten times or more. This CDR3 reads CASSQEAGDGYTF. The CDR3 DNA follows: TGCGCCAGCAGCCAAGAAGCCGGGGATGGCTACACCTTC. The V and J genes are TRBV4-3 and TRBJ1-2; D gene uncertain. There are 13 residues in the CDR3. The V end lost 0 bases, the J end lost 6 bases, and 8 bases lay between the germline ends. CDR1 and CDR2 from the germline V gene are LGHNA and YSLEER.

This clone appeared a few times. The chain is built from TRBV6-1 and TRBJ2-2; D gene uncertain. V lost 6 bases and J 2 bases, leaving 4 bases between the germline ends. Germline CDR1 reads MNHNS; CDR2 reads SASEGT. The CDR3 totals 12 residues. The chain's CDR3 is CASRPNTGELFF. The CDR3 DNA follows: TGTGCCAGCAGACCAAACACCGGGGAGCTGTTTTTT.

The chain employs TRBV7-2 and TRBJ2-5, with TRBD1 matching 9 bases. This CDR3 is built from 14 residues. Losses at the gene ends were 8 bases for V and 5 bases for J; bases not matched to a gene: 9. Looked up from germline, CDR1 is SGHTA and CDR2 is FQGNSA. This CDR3 is CASGRPDRGETQYF. The CDR3 nucleotides read TGTGCCAGCGGACGCCCCGACAGGGGGGAGACCCAGTACTTC. The variable domain in full, with the rest retrieved from reference TRBV7-2 and TRBJ2-5, is GAGVSQSPSNKVTEKGKDVELRCDPISGHTALYWYRQSLGQGLEFLIYFQGNSAPDKSGLPSDRFSAERTGGSVSTLTIQRTQQEDSAVYLCASGRPDRGETQYFGPGTRLLVL.

This chain joins TRBV18 and TRBJ1-1; D not certain. CDR3 length: 13 amino acids. The V and J ends lost 8 bases and 2 bases respectively, with 12 bases between them. CDR1 and CDR2 (germline): KGHSH, LQKENI. The CDR3: CASTPLGNTEAFF. The CDR3 nucleotides are TGTGCCAGCACCCCGTTGGGTAACACTGAAGCTTTCTTT.

The V gene is TRBV28, the J gene TRBJ2-7; a weak D match, TRBD1 (5 bases). This CDR3 spans 15 amino acids. Trimming shortened V by 6 bases and J by 0 bases, and 15 bases separated the two germline ends. Germline lookup yields CDR1 MDHEN and CDR2 SYDVKM. Here the CDR3 DNA reads TGTGCCAGCAGCCCGAGTGGGGCCCACTCCTACGAGCAGTACTTC. Protein: CASSPSGAHSYEQYF.

V gene TRBV28 combines with J gene TRBJ1-4; no definite D call. The germline V gene has CDR1 MDHEN and CDR2 SYDVKM. V was shortened by 5 bases and J by 7 bases, with 8 bases between the two germline ends. This CDR3 has 12 residues. The DNA for the CDR3 is TGTGCCAGCAGTGGATCGAGTGAAAAACTGTTTTTT. Encoded protein: CASSGSSEKLFF.

The rearrangement uses TRBV19 and TRBJ1-5; D is undetermined. This CDR3 is built from 15 residues. Germline CDR1 reads LNHDA; CDR2 reads SQIVND (reference sequence). V was trimmed by 7 bases and J by 5 bases, leaving 18 bases between them. CDR3 residues: CASIGEGGYDQPQHF. The CDR3 DNA is TGTGCCAGTATTGGAGAGGGTGGGTATGATCAGCCCCAGCATTTT.

The genes are TRBV29-1 and TRBJ1-2; 7 positions agree with TRBD1. Trimming at V came to 3 bases and at J to 4 bases, leaving 14 bases not matched to a gene. The length of the CDR3 is 16 residues. The germline CDR1 and CDR2 sequences are SQVTM and ANQGSEA. CDR3 region: CSVESLRTGQLYGYTF. The CDR3, as DNA: TGCAGCGTTGAGAGCCTTAGGACAGGCCAACTCTATGGCTACACCTTC.

Note on this clone: Other DNA sequences in the sample encode the same CDR3. The CDR3: CASSIGRNTEAFF. As DNA, the CDR3 is TGTGCCAGTAGTATCGGCAGAAACACTGAAGCTTTCTTT. The chain combines TRBV19 with TRBJ1-1; D unclear. The V gene lost 3 bases and the J gene lost 2 bases, with 7 bases spanning the gap. This CDR3 is built from 13 residues. Per germline, CDR1 LNHDA and CDR2 SQIVND (reference sequence).

The V gene is TRBV30, the J gene TRBJ2-1; 9 bases agree with TRBD2. Germline CDR1 is GTSNPN and CDR2 is SVGIG (reference sequence). J was trimmed by 4 bases and V by 2 bases; bases with no gene match: 6. The CDR3 is 15 amino acids. CDR3 protein: CAWSRGRVDYNEQFF. The CDR3 DNA is TGTGCCTGGAGTCGCGGGAGGGTCGATTACAATGAGCAGTTCTTC.

This clone has just a few counts. V and J are TRBV18 and TRBJ1-2; weak D call: TRBD1 (5 bases). The CDR3 spans 14 residues. In germline, CDR1 is KGHSH, CDR2 LQKENI. V shed 5 bases and J shed 8 bases, with 18 bases lying between them. CDR3 region: CASSGQTGVGGYTF. The CDR3 region has the DNA TGTGCCAGCTCAGGACAAACCGGGGTTGGCGGCTACACCTTC. Using reference TRBV18 and TRBJ1-2 for the parts outside the CDR3, the full variable domain is NAGVMQNPRHLVRRRGQEARLRCSPMKGHSHVYWYRQLPEEGLKFMVYLQKENIIDESGMPKERFSAEFPKEGPSILRIQQVVRGDSAAYFCASSGQTGVGGYTFGSGTRLTVV.

Note on this clone: This same CDR3 is encoded by further DNA sequences in the sample. The chain combines TRBV5-5 with TRBJ2-7; 7 positions match TRBD1. After removal of 0 bases from V and 3 bases from J, the junction contained 3 bases not matched to a gene. This CDR3 region has 14 residues. CDR1 is SGHKS, CDR2 YYEKEE, per germline (reference sequence). CDR3 nucleotides: TGTGCCAGCAGCTTGGTGCCAGGGGGCTACGAGCAGTACTTC. It encodes CASSLVPGGYEQYF.

The chain is built from TRBV5-1 and TRBJ2-1; perhaps TRBD2 as D (5 bases). The length of the CDR3 is 15 residues. V dropped 0 bases and J dropped 2 bases, with 9 bases sitting between them. Germline assignment: CDR1 SGHRS and CDR2 YFSETQ. The CDR3 sequence is CASSLVANAYNEQFF. The CDR3 DNA is TGCGCCAGCAGCTTGGTAGCGAACGCCTACAATGAGCAGTTCTTC.

Regarding this clone: This CDR3 is also generated by other DNA sequences in the sample. J is TRBJ2-2 and V is TRBV5-1; D possibly corresponds to TRBD1 (6 bases). The CDR3 length is 14 residues. The V end lost 4 bases, the J end lost 1 base, and 8 bases lay between the germline ends. The germline V gene encodes CDR1 SGHRS and CDR2 YFSETQ. The CDR3 loop reads CASSVDRNTGELFF. CDR3 sequence (DNA): TGCGCCAGCAGCGTGGACAGGAACACCGGGGAGCTGTTTTTT.

Note on this clone: Other nucleotide sequences in the sample specify the same CDR3. The rearrangement links TRBV9 to TRBJ1-4; D is perhaps TRBD1 (5 bases). Trimming pared 0 bases from V and 2 bases from J, leaving 5 bases between. Germline-derived CDR1 and CDR2 are SGDLS and YYNGEE. The CDR3 runs to 14 residues. The CDR3 protein is CASSVGGTNEKLFF. CDR3 DNA sequence: TGTGCCAGCAGCGTAGGGGGCACTAATGAAAAACTGTTTTTT.

This clone showed up just a few times. The gene calls are TRBV2 and TRBJ1-2; D ambiguous. Germline CDR1 and CDR2: SNHLY and FYNNEI. This CDR3 is 11 amino acids long. V was trimmed by 6 bases and J by 8 bases, leaving 10 bases between them. The CDR3 here is CASRTVGGYTF. The DNA of the CDR3 is TGTGCCAGCAGGACGGTCGGGGGCTACACCTTC.

The genes are TRBV20-1 and TRBJ2-1, with D hard to call. The CDR3 spans 11 residues. With 5 bases removed from V and 2 bases from J, the gap between germline ends came to 4 bases. Germline V gene sequence: CDR1 DFQATT, CDR2 SNEGSKA (reference sequence). Here the CDR3 DNA reads TGCAGTGCTCCGCCCTACAATGAGCAGTTCTTC. It codes for CSAPPYNEQFF.

This clone was detected once. The chain employs TRBV11-2 and TRBJ1-1; D remains unclear. Trimming took off 2 bases at V and 3 bases at J, with 16 bases between the two ends. The CDR3 loop spans 16 amino acids. Germline CDR1 and CDR2: SGHAT and FQNNGV. The CDR3 nucleotides are TGTGCCAGCAGCTTAAATTTAAGGGTACGGGACACTGAAGCTTTCTTT. Translated, it gives CASSLNLRVRDTEAFF.

The gene calls are TRBV18 and TRBJ2-5; possibly TRBD1 for D (5 bases). This CDR3 is built from 15 residues. The V end was cut by 3 bases, the J end by 5 bases, with 16 bases between. CDR1 and CDR2 from the germline V gene are KGHSH and LQKENI. CDR3 nucleotide sequence: TGTGCCAGCTCACCGATTGGACATTTTGGCGAGACCCAGTACTTC. As protein: CASSPIGHFGETQYF.

The chain recombines TRBV6-6 with TRBJ2-7, with D maybe TRBD1 (6 bases). The CDR3 runs to 15 residues. The ends were cut back, 0 bases at V and 2 bases at J, with 11 bases in the middle. From germline, CDR1 is MNHNY and CDR2 SVGAGI (reference sequence). The CDR3 bases are TGTGCCAGCAGTTACTCGCAGGGGATGACCTACGAGCAGTACTTC. It is translated as CASSYSQGMTYEQYF.

The chain uses TRBV5-1 and TRBJ2-1, with D possibly matching TRBD2 (7 bases). Trimming shortened V by 6 bases and J by 0 bases, and 19 bases separated the two germline ends. There are 17 residues in the CDR3. Germline assignment: CDR1 SGHRS and CDR2 YFSETQ. CDR3 bases: TGCGCCAGCAACGTGTTCGGGGGCGGGAGCTCCTACAATGAGCAGTTCTTC. It specifies CASNVFGGGSSYNEQFF.

This sequence joins TRBV6-1 and TRBJ2-2, with D uncertain. Per germline, CDR1 MNHNS and CDR2 SASEGT. The CDR3 loop spans 13 amino acids. The V end was cut by 7 bases, the J end by 6 bases, with 12 bases between. CDR3 in DNA: TGTGCCAGCATCTCCCGCTCGCCCGGGGAGCTGTTTTTT. Amino acids: CASISRSPGELFF.

Notes on this clone: Given a far larger clone just one base away, this is likely a sequencing read error. Here the CDR3 DNA reads TGCAGCGTTGAGGGCCGGTACACTGAAGCTTTCTTT. Translated: CSVEGRYTEAFF. The chain uses TRBV29-1 and TRBJ1-1; no reliable D call. Looked up from germline, CDR1 is SQVTM and CDR2 is ANQGSEA. The CDR3 contains 12 residues. Trimming took 3 bases from V and 3 from J, leaving 8 bases between them.

The V gene is TRBV5-1, the J gene TRBJ2-1; TRBD2 agrees at 10 bases. Looked up from germline, CDR1 is SGHRS and CDR2 is YFSETQ. V lost 0 bases and J lost 8; bases outside the gene matches: 5. This CDR3 spans 15 amino acids. The CDR3 coding sequence is TGCGCCAGCAGCTTGGGTCTAGCGGGAGTACATGAGCAGTTCTTC. Its protein product is CASSLGLAGVHEQFF.